The 18 T cell receptor beta chains below were found in one sample sequenced in a study of PD-1 blockade in classical Hodgkin lymphoma. Documented time point: newly diagnosed, previously untreated cHL patient sample. Sequenced by immunoSEQ multiplex PCR; TCRdb stores in-frame clones only, minus some. This sample has tens of thousands of clones, with roughly 93% found just once. The sample comprised peripheral blood mononuclear cells (PBMCs). These TCRs come from a human donor with classical Hodgkin lymphoma.

This chain uses TRBV28 with TRBJ1-1; maybe TRBD1 (6 bases). Trimming took off 1 base at V and 2 bases at J, with 11 bases between the two ends. Germline lookup yields CDR1 MDHEN and CDR2 SYDVKM. CDR3 length equals 15 residues. DNA of the CDR3: TGTGCCAGCAGTTTATCCGCAGGGGAAAACACTGAAGCTTTCTTT. This gives the protein CASSLSAGENTEAFF.

The J gene is TRBJ1-4, the V gene TRBV7-9, with D possibly being TRBD1 (5 bases). CDR3 length: 16 amino acids. The V gene lost 3 bases and the J gene lost 4 bases, with 15 bases spanning the gap. Germline V gene sequence: CDR1 SEHNR, CDR2 FQNEAQ (reference sequence). The CDR3 region is CASSLAPWGYNEKLFF. The CDR3 DNA reads as TGTGCCAGCAGCTTGGCCCCGTGGGGCTATAATGAAAAACTGTTTTTT.

The DNA for the CDR3 is TGTGCCAGTAGTATAGATCCAAGAAAACCTACTTTTGAGCAGTTCTTC. Protein: CASSIDPRKPTFEQFF. This chain links TRBV19 with TRBJ2-1; D ambiguous. Germline V lookup: CDR1 LNHDA, CDR2 SQIVND (reference sequence). Trimming left V 0 bases short and J 9 bases short, with 18 bases between. CDR3 length equals 16 residues.

The V and J genes are TRBV6-1 and TRBJ2-5; no definite D call. The end of the DNA aligns better with TRBJ2-7, so the J call may be wrong. This CDR3 region has 11 residues. CDR1 and CDR2 (germline): MNHNS, SASEGT. The CDR3 nucleotides are TGTGCCAGCATTAACTCCTACGAGCAGTACTTC. Its translation is CASINSYEQYF.

The chain recombines TRBV18 with TRBJ2-4; either TRBD1 or TRBD2 may fit D (5 bases each). The V and J ends lost 3 bases and 3 bases respectively, with 27 bases between them. CDR3 length: 20 amino acids. Looked up from germline, CDR1 is KGHSH and CDR2 is LQKENI. CDR3 residues: CASSPSLKSGLGDGKNIQYF. The CDR3 DNA follows: TGTGCCAGCTCACCTAGCCTAAAATCAGGGCTGGGGGACGGCAAAAACATTCAGTACTTC.

The chain combines TRBV19 with TRBJ2-3; D uncertain. Germline assignment: CDR1 LNHDA and CDR2 SQIVND (reference sequence). V was pared by 4 bases and J by 4 bases, with 12 bases between. The CDR3 is 14 amino acids. CDR3 bases: TGTGCCAGTAGTAGCCAGCACAGTTCAGATACGCAGTATTTT. Residues: CASSSQHSSDTQYF.

The chain combines TRBV7-7 with TRBJ2-5, with D tentatively TRBD2 (7 bases). Deletions cut 2 bases from V and 5 bases from J, with 15 bases between. The CDR3 consists of 15 residues. Germline CDR1 SSHAT, CDR2 FNYEAQ (reference sequence). The CDR3, as DNA: TGTGCCAGCAGCTTACGTGGGGGGGCGGAGGAGACCCAGTACTTC. This codes for CASSLRGGAEETQYF.

The chain uses TRBV6-5 and TRBJ1-2, with D unclear. With 0 bases removed from V and 2 bases from J, the gap between germline ends came to 7 bases. This CDR3 comprises 14 residues. CDR1 is MNHEY and CDR2 is SVGAGI in the germline V gene. CDR3 loop: CASSYSSRNYGYTF. In nucleotides, the CDR3 is TGTGCCAGCAGTTACTCCAGCAGGAACTATGGCTACACCTTC.

J is TRBJ2-3 and V is TRBV5-4; 15 nucleotides align to TRBD2. Trimming cost V 1 base and J 2 bases; bases outside gene matches: 2. The CDR3 consists of 17 residues. The germline V gene has CDR1 SGHNT and CDR2 YYREEE (reference sequence). The DNA of the CDR3 is TGTGCCAGCAGCTTGAGGACTAGCGGGGGGGTCACAGATACGCAGTATTTT. This sequence encodes CASSLRTSGGVTDTQYF.

J is TRBJ2-1 and V is TRBV4-3; the D gene is possibly TRBD2 (6 bases). The CDR3 covers 16 residues. Per the germline V gene, CDR1 is LGHNA and CDR2 is YSLEER. The V gene lost 5 bases and the J gene lost 2 bases, with 16 bases spanning the gap. CDR3: CASSTRAAGPYNEQFF. As DNA, the CDR3 is TGCGCCAGCAGCACGCGGGCTGCGGGGCCCTACAATGAGCAGTTCTTC.

This clone was recorded a few times. The V and J genes are TRBV7-9 and TRBJ1-5; D is unresolved. The CDR3 totals 14 residues. The V and J ends lost 3 bases and 0 bases respectively, with 6 bases between them. Germline values: CDR1 SEHNR, CDR2 FQNEAQ (reference sequence). The chain's CDR3 is CASSFAASNQPQHF. In DNA, the CDR3 is TGTGCCAGCAGCTTTGCGGCTAGCAATCAGCCCCAGCATTTT.

The CDR3 nucleotides are TGTGCCAGTAATTTAAGGGGACCTAGAGGGGGTCAGCCCCAGCATTTT. This codes for CASNLRGPRGGQPQHF. The V gene is TRBV19, the J gene TRBJ1-5; D is possibly TRBD1 (6 bases). The germline gives CDR1 LNHDA, CDR2 SQIVND (reference sequence). The CDR3 contains 16 residues. V lost 7 bases and J lost 6, with 22 bases in between.

The J gene is TRBJ1-3, the V gene TRBV6-6, with 8 bases fitting TRBD1. V shed 8 bases and J 4 bases; nucleotides not matched to a gene: 4. The CDR3 consists of 13 residues. Germline V lookup: CDR1 MNHNY, CDR2 SVGAGI (reference sequence). The CDR3 DNA reads as TGTGCCAGCCTCGACAGGGGAGGAAACACCATATATTTT. Translated, it gives CASLDRGGNTIYF.

J is TRBJ1-4 and V is TRBV6-5; 7 bases fit TRBD1. CDR1 is MNHEY and CDR2 is SVGAGI in the germline V gene. The CDR3 spans 14 residues. J was trimmed by 8 bases and V by 0 bases; bases with no gene match: 3. The CDR3 protein is CASSYSGGREKLFF. As DNA, the CDR3 is TGTGCCAGCAGTTACTCAGGGGGCCGGGAAAAACTGTTTTTT.

This clone has only one observation. The genes are TRBV5-1 and TRBJ2-6; 8 bases map to TRBD1. CDR1 and CDR2 from the germline V gene are SGHRS and YFSETQ. This CDR3 is 17 amino acids long. The ends lost 5 bases at V and 0 bases at J; junction bases unmatched: 7. CDR3 residues: CASRHWDRPSGANVLTF. The CDR3, as DNA: TGCGCCAGCAGACATTGGGACAGGCCCTCTGGGGCCAACGTCCTGACTTTC.

The chain employs TRBV5-6 and TRBJ2-7; D not resolved. CDR1 and CDR2 from the germline V gene are SGHDT and YYEEEE. This CDR3 has 14 residues. V lost 1 base and J 2 bases, leaving 10 bases between the germline ends. In DNA form, the CDR3 reads TGTGCCAGCAGCTTGCCGACATTGACCTACGAGCAGTACTTC. Protein: CASSLPTLTYEQYF. Supplemented by reference TRBV5-6 and TRBJ2-7, the full variable domain reads DAGVTQSPTHLIKTRGQQVTLRCSPKSGHDTVSWYQQALGQGPQFIFQYYEEEERQRGNFPDRFSGHQFPNYSSELNVNALLLGDSALYLCASSLPTLTYEQYFGPGTRLTVT.

The chain links TRBV21-1 to TRBJ2-7; the table's D call, TRBD1, has no DNA check behind it. TRBV21-1 is deemed a pseudogene. This CDR3 spans 16 amino acids. The CDR3 loop reads CASSKDIIRDSQEQYF. DNA for the CDR3: TGTGCCAGCAGCAAAGATATAATTCGGGACAGCCAGGAGCAGTACTTC.

The CDR3 loop reads CASSLGTSGTGELFF. The CDR3 DNA sequence: TGTGCCAGCAGCCTCGGGACTAGCGGGACCGGGGAGCTGTTTTTT. This sequence joins TRBV7-2 and TRBJ2-2, with TRBD2 identical over 12 bases. Germline V gives CDR1 SGHTA, CDR2 FQGNSA. The CDR3 runs to 15 residues. Unmatched junction bases numbered 3, after V lost 5 bases and J lost 5 bases. Full variable domain (remainder filled in from reference TRBV7-2 and TRBJ2-2): GAGVSQSPSNKVTEKGKDVELRCDPISGHTALYWYRQSLGQGLEFLIYFQGNSAPDKSGLPSDRFSAERTGGSVSTLTIQRTQQEDSAVYLCASSLGTSGTGELFFGEGSRLTVL.